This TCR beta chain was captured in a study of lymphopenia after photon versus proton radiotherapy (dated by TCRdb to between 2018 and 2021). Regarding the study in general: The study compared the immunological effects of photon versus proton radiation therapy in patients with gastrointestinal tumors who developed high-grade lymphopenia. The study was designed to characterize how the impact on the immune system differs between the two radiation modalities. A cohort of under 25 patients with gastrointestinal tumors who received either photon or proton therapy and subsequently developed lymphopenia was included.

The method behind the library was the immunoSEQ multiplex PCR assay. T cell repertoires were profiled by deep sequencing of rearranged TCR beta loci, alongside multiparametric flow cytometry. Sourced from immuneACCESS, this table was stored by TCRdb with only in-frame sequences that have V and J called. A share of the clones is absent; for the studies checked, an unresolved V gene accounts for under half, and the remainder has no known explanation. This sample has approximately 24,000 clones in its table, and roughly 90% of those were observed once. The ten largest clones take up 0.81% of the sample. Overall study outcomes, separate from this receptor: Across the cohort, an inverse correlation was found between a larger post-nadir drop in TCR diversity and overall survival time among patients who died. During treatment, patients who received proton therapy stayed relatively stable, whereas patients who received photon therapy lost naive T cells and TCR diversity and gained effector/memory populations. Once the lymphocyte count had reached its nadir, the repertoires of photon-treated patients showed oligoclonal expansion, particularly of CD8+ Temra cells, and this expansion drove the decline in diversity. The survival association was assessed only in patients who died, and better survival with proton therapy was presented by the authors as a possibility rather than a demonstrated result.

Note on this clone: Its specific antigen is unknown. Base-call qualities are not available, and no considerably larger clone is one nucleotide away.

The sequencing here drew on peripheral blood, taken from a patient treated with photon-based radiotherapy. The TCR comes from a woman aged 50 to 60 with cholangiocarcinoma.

The DNA sequence is as follows: TGTGCTAGTGGCTCGCTAGAATCCCCCGGTACGCAGTATTTT. Its product reads: CASGSLESPGTQYF. The V and J segments used are TRBV12-5 and TRBJ2-3, with the D gene uncertain. The CDR3 numbers 14 residues from cysteine through phenylalanine. The retained sequence is limited to the CDR3, 42 bases, with the frame set at the first base. The V and J ends are trimmed by 6 bases and 8 bases, leaving 18 bases between them. CDR1 and CDR2 were assigned from the germline V gene as LGHNT and FRNRAP.